These 32 T cell receptor beta chains were all obtained from the same sample, sequenced in a study of CD8 T cells in Susac syndrome. An amount of RNA that ranged from roughly 0.5 to 1 ug was reverse transcribed with random hexamers. From the immunoSEQ multiplex PCR reads, TCRdb called clonotypes with MiXCR, one entry per CDR3 protein. The table has about 80,000 distinct CDR3 sequences, 90% to 95% seen once. The sample comprised CD4+ T cells from PBMCs. Receptors originate from a human donor with Susac syndrome.

The chain combines TRBV3-1 with TRBJ1-6; 9 bases fit TRBD1. J was trimmed by 7 bases and V by 1 base; bases with no gene match: 2. The CDR3 has 15 residues. CDR1 is LGHDT and CDR2 is YNNKEL in the germline V gene (reference sequence). The CDR3 DNA reads as TGTGCCAGCAGCCAAGCGGGACAGGGCAATTCACCCCTCCACTTT. Amino acids: CASSQAGQGNSPLHF. Together with reference TRBV3-1 and TRBJ1-6, the CDR3 gives the full variable domain: DTAVSQTPKYLVTQMGNDKSIKCEQNLGHDTMYWYKQDSKKFLKIMFSYNNKELIINETVPNRFSPKSPDKAHLNLHINSLELGDSAVYFCASSQAGQGNSPLHFGNGTRLTVT.

J is TRBJ2-2 and V is TRBV20-1; possible D gene TRBD2, 6 bases. CDR1 is DFQATT and CDR2 is SNEGSKA in the germline V gene (reference sequence). This CDR3 contains 14 residues. The germline V and J ends were trimmed by 4 bases and 2 bases, with 11 bases remaining between them. The DNA of the CDR3 is TGCAGTGCTATCGGGAGAGGAAACACCGGGGAGCTGTTTTTT. This gives the protein CSAIGRGNTGELFF.

Regarding this clonotype: No DNA is shown, since the ends of the CDR3 on it are uncertain; the CDR3 is the one TCRdb lists. V usage is TRBV9 and J usage is TRBJ2-2; the listed D gene, TRBD2, was not tested against the DNA. The CDR3 totals 16 residues, both ends included. Germline V gives CDR1 SGDLS, CDR2 YYNGEE. The CDR3 protein is CASSVERGGAPGSCFF.

The V gene is TRBV7-9, the J gene TRBJ2-3, with D tentatively TRBD2 (5 bases). V was trimmed by 4 bases and J by 10 bases, leaving 18 bases between them. The CDR3 spans 14 residues. Germline values: CDR1 SEHNR, CDR2 FQNEAQ (reference sequence). CDR3 amino acids: CASSSRNFNGAQYF. CDR3 coding DNA: TGTGCCAGCAGCTCGAGAAACTTCAACGGGGCGCAGTATTTT.

The chain carries TRBV5-4 and TRBJ2-7; D ambiguous. The V and J ends lost 2 bases and 3 bases respectively, with 9 bases between them. Germline assignment: CDR1 SGHNT and CDR2 YYREEE (reference sequence). The CDR3 is made up of 13 amino acids. The CDR3 nucleotides read TGTGCCAGCAGCTTCGATGGGCTCTACGAGCAGTACTTC. Translating it yields CASSFDGLYEQYF.

This clonotype has a single count. This chain joins TRBV7-9 and TRBJ1-2, with D perhaps matching TRBD1 (6 bases). From germline, CDR1 is SEHNR and CDR2 FQNEAQ (reference sequence). The CDR3 is 16 amino acids. Trimming removed 4 bases from V and 8 bases from J, with 23 bases in between. The CDR3 region is CASSSPSQTGKDGYTF. The CDR3 nucleotides read TGTGCCAGCAGCTCCCCATCCCAAACAGGGAAAGACGGCTACACCTTC.

The chain combines TRBV27 with TRBJ2-7, with 15 positions matching TRBD2. The CDR3 sequence is 20 residues long. CDR1 MNHEY and CDR2 SMNVEV come from the germline V gene (reference sequence). The ends lost 6 bases at V and 0 bases at J; junction bases unmatched: 15. CDR3 nucleotides: TGTGCCAGCAGCGAACGCACACCGGGACTAGCGGGAGGCAGCTCCTACGAGCAGTACTTC. Amino acid sequence: CASSERTPGLAGGSSYEQYF.

The rearrangement joins TRBV5-1 to TRBJ2-7, with unresolved D. Germline CDR1 reads SGHRS; CDR2 reads YFSETQ. The CDR3 extends over 13 amino acids. Trimming removed 0 bases at V and 6 bases at J, with 10 bases between. The CDR3 DNA is TGCGCCAGCAGCTTGGCCTCGCAACGCGAGCAGTACTTC. Translating it yields CASSLASQREQYF.

The chain employs TRBV2 and TRBJ1-3, with a tentative D call TRBD1 (5 bases). The CDR3 is 13 residues long. The V end was cut by 5 bases, the J end by 4 bases, with 9 bases between. Germline V gene sequence: CDR1 SNHLY, CDR2 FYNNEI. CDR3 DNA: TGTGCCAGCAGTAGGGGTTTCGGAAACACCATATATTTT. Translating gives CASSRGFGNTIYF.

The chain employs TRBV7-2 and TRBJ2-7; D gene ambiguous. There are 13 residues in the CDR3. Trimming took 7 bases from V and 7 from J, leaving 17 bases between them. Germline V gives CDR1 SGHTA, CDR2 FQGNSA. The CDR3 spells CASTSPRVREQYF. The CDR3 DNA reads TGTGCCAGCACCTCCCCCCGGGTTAGGGAGCAGTACTTC.

The chain recombines TRBV4-2 with TRBJ2-7; D tentatively fits TRBD1 or TRBD2 (5 bases each). Germline CDR1 reads LGHNA; CDR2 reads YNFKEQ. Trimming removed 4 bases at V and 4 bases at J, with 8 bases between. The CDR3 contains 12 residues. The CDR3 here is CASSLEGYEQYF. The DNA of the CDR3 is TGTGCCAGCAGCCTCGAGGGGTACGAGCAGTACTTC.

The sample holds one count of this clonotype. The rearrangement links TRBV7-2 to TRBJ2-6; D unclear. Germline CDR1 and CDR2: SGHTA and FQGNSA. The V gene lost 2 bases and the J gene lost 2 bases, with 10 bases spanning the gap. The CDR3 consists of 16 residues. The CDR3 here is CASSLRQGTGANVLTF. The CDR3 coding sequence is TGTGCCAGCAGCTTACGTCAAGGGACTGGGGCCAACGTCCTGACTTTC.

This chain joins TRBV7-3 and TRBJ2-1, with 8 nucleotides matching TRBD2. Germline V gene lookup returns CDR1 SGHTA and CDR2 FQGTGA. The CDR3 extends over 13 amino acids. Trimming removed 5 bases from V and 9 bases from J; junction bases left unmatched: 6. For the CDR3, the DNA is TGTGCCAGCAGCGAGCAGCGGGAGACTGAGCAGTTCTTC. Encoded protein: CASSEQRETEQFF.

The rearrangement joins TRBV5-1 to TRBJ2-7, with 8 bases lining up with TRBD2. From germline, CDR1 is SGHRS and CDR2 YFSETQ. V was pared by 2 bases and J by 2 bases, with 18 bases of the junction left unmatched. The CDR3 sequence is 19 residues long. The CDR3 coding sequence is TGCGCCAGCAGCTTAAGAAGCGGGCTAGCGGGCGGCCGCGCCTACGAGCAGTACTTC. Amino acid sequence: CASSLRSGLAGGRAYEQYF.

The table lists this clonotype with a few counts. The V gene is TRBV3-1, the J gene TRBJ2-5; tentatively, D is TRBD2 (6 bases). There are 15 residues in the CDR3. The germline CDR1 and CDR2 sequences are LGHDT and YNNKEL (reference sequence). V lost 4 bases and J 5 bases, leaving 17 bases between the germline ends. CDR3 sequence reads: CASSPRTSGYETQYF. The CDR3 DNA is TGTGCCAGCAGCCCTCGGACCAGCGGGTATGAGACCCAGTACTTC.

This chain joins TRBV4-1 and TRBJ2-7; possibly TRBD2 for D (6 bases). The CDR3 consists of 15 residues. The germline V gene has CDR1 MGHRA and CDR2 YSYEKL. V shed 4 bases and J shed 5 bases, with 18 bases lying between them. In DNA form, the CDR3 reads TGCGCCAGCAGCCTGGGGGGACTCCCGGTCAACGAGCAGTACTTC. Translated: CASSLGGLPVNEQYF.

This clonotype showed up just once. The chain combines TRBV28 with TRBJ2-7, with 12 bases lining up with TRBD1. V was pared by 3 bases and J by 5 bases, with 8 bases of the junction left unmatched. CDR3 length equals 16 residues. Germline lookup yields CDR1 MDHEN and CDR2 SYDVKM. This CDR3 reads CASSFYRDRGRHEQYF. CDR3 in DNA: TGTGCCAGCAGTTTTTACCGGGACAGGGGGCGGCACGAGCAGTACTTC.

This clonotype was found once. The chain joins TRBV5-1 to TRBJ2-3; D call uncertain. Germline assignment: CDR1 SGHRS and CDR2 YFSETQ. The CDR3 has 15 residues. V lost 1 base and J 2 bases, leaving 11 bases between the germline ends. CDR3 residues: CASSLSGTNTDTQYF. CDR3 nucleotides: TGCGCCAGCAGCTTGTCTGGCACGAACACAGATACGCAGTATTTT.

This chain connects TRBV16 to TRBJ1-6; weak D call: TRBD1 (6 bases). This CDR3 spans 15 amino acids. The germline gives CDR1 KGHSY, CDR2 FQNENV. The ends were cut back, 1 base at V and 7 bases at J, with 11 bases in the middle. The CDR3 DNA follows: TGTGCCAGCAGCCAATGGGCCAGGGGCAATTCACCCCTCCACTTT. It translates to CASSQWARGNSPLHF.

The chain couples TRBV9 to TRBJ2-7; the match to TRBD2 covers 8 bases. J lost 4 bases, V lost 4 bases, and 13 bases had no gene match. CDR1 is SGDLS and CDR2 is YYNGEE in the germline V gene. This CDR3 is 16 amino acids long. The CDR3 here is CASSPAAGVVAYEQYF. The CDR3 nucleotides read TGTGCCAGCAGCCCCGCAGCGGGAGTAGTGGCTTACGAGCAGTACTTC.

This clonotype was found once. V usage is TRBV5-8 and J usage is TRBJ2-3; a possible D gene is TRBD2 (6 bases). The CDR3 is 13 residues long. The V gene's germline CDR1 is SGHTS and CDR2 YDEGEE. V dropped 1 base and J dropped 6 bases, with 9 bases sitting between them. CDR3 sequence: CASSLQEGDTQYF. For the CDR3, the DNA is TGTGCCAGCAGCTTGCAGGAGGGCGATACGCAGTATTTT.

The chain recombines TRBV14 with TRBJ2-1; D may match TRBD1 or TRBD2 (5 bases each). Per the germline V gene, CDR1 is SGHDN and CDR2 is FVKESK. Trimming pared 6 bases from V and 0 bases from J, leaving 12 bases between. This CDR3 has 15 amino acids. The CDR3 reads CASRLAGSSYNEQFF. CDR3 DNA: TGTGCCAGCAGGCTCGCAGGGAGCTCCTACAATGAGCAGTTCTTC.

The rearrangement links TRBV18 to TRBJ1-5, with TRBD1 as a possible D gene (6 bases). The germline V gene has CDR1 KGHSH and CDR2 LQKENI. CDR3 size: 15 residues. Between the trimmed V and J ends, which lost 3 bases and 4 bases, there was a span of 13 bases. For the CDR3, the DNA is TGTGCCAGCTCACCGCAACGGACAGAAAATCAGCCCCAGCATTTT. Its translation is CASSPQRTENQPQHF.

This rearrangement joins TRBV4-1 to TRBJ2-2, with D possibly being TRBD1 or TRBD2 (5 bases each). Germline V gene lookup returns CDR1 MGHRA and CDR2 YSYEKL. The CDR3 loop spans 14 amino acids. V lost 4 bases and J lost 10, with 16 bases in between. CDR3 protein: CASSPRSRDEELFF. The CDR3 nucleotides are TGCGCCAGCAGCCCTCGTTCCAGGGACGAGGAGCTGTTTTTT.

The chain links TRBV25-1 to TRBJ2-1; maybe TRBD2 (6 bases). Trimming left V 4 bases short and J 1 base short, with 8 bases between. The CDR3 runs 14 residues. Looked up from germline, CDR1 is MGHDK and CDR2 is SYGVNS. The CDR3 DNA follows: TGTGCCAGCAGTGTCGGAGGGTCCTACAATGAGCAGTTCTTC. Translation gives CASSVGGSYNEQFF.

The chain uses TRBV12-3 or TRBV12-4 and TRBJ1-1; D remains ambiguous. The CDR3 has 12 amino acids. V lost 10 bases to trimming and J lost 7 bases, with 16 bases between them. As DNA, the CDR3 is TGTGCCATCCAGGCTCGGTCTGGTGAAGCTTTCTTT. This gives the protein CAIQARSGEAFF.

The CDR3 loop is CSASPSGRAVDTQYF. The CDR3 DNA reads as TGCAGTGCTAGTCCTAGCGGGAGGGCCGTTGATACGCAGTATTTT. The chain is built from TRBV20-1 and TRBJ2-3, with 12 bases identical to TRBD2. The V gene end was trimmed by 3 bases and the J gene end by 6 bases; junction bases not matched to a gene: 7. This CDR3 region has 15 residues. From germline, CDR1 is DFQATT and CDR2 SNEGSKA (reference sequence).

J is TRBJ1-2 and V is TRBV6-6; D is possibly TRBD1 (6 bases). The CDR3 consists of 14 residues. The V end lost 5 bases, the J end lost 0 bases, and 10 bases lay between the germline ends. Germline V gives CDR1 MNHNY, CDR2 SVGAGI (reference sequence). This CDR3 is CASSPGTTNYGYTF. CDR3 bases: TGTGCCAGCAGTCCCGGGACAACTAACTATGGCTACACCTTC.

The chain joins TRBV4-3 to TRBJ2-4; no reliable D call. The V end lost 0 bases, the J end lost 7 bases, and 4 bases lay between the germline ends. The germline CDR1 and CDR2 sequences are LGHNA and YSLEER. The CDR3 sequence is 12 residues long. CDR3: CASSQDQNIQYF. CDR3 coding DNA: TGCGCCAGCAGCCAAGATCAGAACATTCAGTACTTC.

This sequence joins TRBV27 and TRBJ2-3; 9 positions agree with TRBD2. V shed 3 bases, J shed 3 bases, and the junction held 10 bases outside the gene matches. Germline CDR1 and CDR2: MNHEY and SMNVEV (reference sequence). The CDR3 sequence is 17 residues long. CDR3 bases: TGTGCCAGCAGTTTTGGGCGGGGGGGCTTTCGGACAGATACGCAGTATTTT. Residues: CASSFGRGGFRTDTQYF.

The chain joins TRBV11-1 to TRBJ1-2; tentative D call: TRBD1 (6 bases). Trimming pared 6 bases from V and 3 bases from J, leaving 14 bases between. Germline V gene sequence: CDR1 SGHAT, CDR2 FQDESV (reference sequence). The CDR3 covers 14 residues. The CDR3 loop reads CASSLMGADYGYTF. The CDR3, as DNA: TGTGCCAGCAGTTTAATGGGGGCCGACTATGGCTACACCTTC.

The chain joins TRBV18 to TRBJ1-1, with D possibly matching TRBD1 (6 bases). Per germline, CDR1 KGHSH and CDR2 LQKENI. This CDR3 is 15 amino acids long. Between the trimmed V and J ends, which lost 4 bases and 6 bases, there was a span of 18 bases. The CDR3 here is CASSLGQSKLSEAFF. The DNA of the CDR3 is TGTGCCAGCTCACTCGGACAGTCCAAACTGTCTGAAGCTTTCTTT. The full variable domain, completed using reference TRBV18 and TRBJ1-1, is NAGVMQNPRHLVRRRGQEARLRCSPMKGHSHVYWYRQLPEEGLKFMVYLQKENIIDESGMPKERFSAEFPKEGPSILRIQQVVRGDSAAYFCASSLGQSKLSEAFFGQGTRLTVV.